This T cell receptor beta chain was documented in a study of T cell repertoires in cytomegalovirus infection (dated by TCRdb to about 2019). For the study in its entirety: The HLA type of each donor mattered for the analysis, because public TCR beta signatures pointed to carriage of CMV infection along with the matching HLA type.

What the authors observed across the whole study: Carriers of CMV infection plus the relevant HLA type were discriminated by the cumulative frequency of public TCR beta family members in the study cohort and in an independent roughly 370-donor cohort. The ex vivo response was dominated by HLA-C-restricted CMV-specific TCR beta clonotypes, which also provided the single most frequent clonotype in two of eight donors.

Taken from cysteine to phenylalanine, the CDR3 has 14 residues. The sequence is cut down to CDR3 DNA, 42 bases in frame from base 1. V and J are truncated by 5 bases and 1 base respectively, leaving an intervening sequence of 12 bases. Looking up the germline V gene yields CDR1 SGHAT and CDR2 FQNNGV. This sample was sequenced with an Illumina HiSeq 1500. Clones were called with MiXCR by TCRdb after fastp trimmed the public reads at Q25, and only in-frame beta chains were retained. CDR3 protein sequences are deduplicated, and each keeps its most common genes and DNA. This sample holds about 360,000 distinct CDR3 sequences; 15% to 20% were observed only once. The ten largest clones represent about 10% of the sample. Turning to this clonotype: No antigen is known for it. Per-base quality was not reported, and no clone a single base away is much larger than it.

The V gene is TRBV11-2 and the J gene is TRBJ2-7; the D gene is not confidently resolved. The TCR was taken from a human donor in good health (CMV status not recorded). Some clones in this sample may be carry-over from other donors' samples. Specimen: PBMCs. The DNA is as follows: TGTGCCAGCAGCGGCCGAACACTTTCCTACGAGCAGTACTTC. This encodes CASSGRTLSYEQYF.